The source of this T cell receptor (beta chain) is a study of cytomegalovirus exposure and HLA in healthy donors. Study-wide results and limits: Among TCR beta chains, those listed as cytomegalovirus-associated numbered about 160. That first-cohort TCR clusters tended to co-occur in the 100 to 150 validation repertoires was found in a later analysis.

Assay: immunoSEQ multiplex PCR; the TCRdb copy retains only in-frame clones and omits some. The sample records roughly 150,000 clones, approximately 94% being singletons. Worth noting for this clone: Its specificity is not known.

V shed 0 bases, J shed 0 bases, and the junction held 5 bases outside the gene matches. The CDR3 covers 17 residues. Germline assignment: CDR1 SGDLS and CDR2 YYNGEE. Sequences were obtained from PBMCs. The clonotype was recovered from a man aged 18 to 30 in good health and CMV-seropositive. The chain uses TRBV9 and TRBJ2-3; 9 nucleotides align to TRBD1. The CDR3 loop reads CASSVGDRVGSTDTQYF. The CDR3 DNA reads TGTGCCAGCAGCGTAGGGGACAGGGTGGGGAGCACAGATACGCAGTATTTT.